What follows is one TCR beta chain and its context. This clone was found once. Its antigen is not yet known. Within one base of it there is no much larger clone, and no base qualities were kept. A distance of 10 bases separates the germline ends of V and J, which lose 2 bases and 6 bases respectively. The germline V gene (reference sequence) gives CDR1 as GTSNPN and CDR2 as SVGIG. The CDR3 goes from the cysteine to the phenylalanine over 13 residues. CDR3 DNA only is kept here, 39 bases in frame from base 1. These data belong to a study of T cell responses to AZD1222 COVID-19 vaccine (dated by TCRdb to the early 2020s). Study-level background: A total of just over 230 trial participants underwent TCR sequencing, of whom around 200 received two doses of AZD1222 and some 26 received two doses of the MenACWY control vaccine. Trial participants were enrolled by age into subgroups of 18-55, 56-69 and 70-plus years, and 148, 28 and 57 TCR-sequenced participants, respectively, were included in these subgroups. Results and caveats for the whole study, not just this receptor: After two AZD1222 doses, spike-specific TCR breadth and depth were significantly higher than at day 0 and than in MenACWY recipients. Reportedly, close to half of the unique spike-specific TCRs recognized epitopes lying outside the regions that are mutated in the B.1.351 and B.1.1.7 variants. Most participants were white British and females outnumbered males, and the authors suggested that clonal diversity may have been underestimated. CD4 TCRs associated with the vaccine covered the entire spike protein, and the dominant responses were in regions 160-218 and 743-854. No day 14 peak-response samples were available, so repertoires were characterized only after the peak T cell response. In the small 56-69-year group, the increase in depth fell short of significance, most likely because of low power. Only a handful of AZD1222 recipients were SARS-CoV-2 seropositive at baseline, limiting conclusions about previously exposed vaccinees.

The time point label, as the study defines it: about 28 days (+/-7) after the second vaccine dose. AZD1222 recipients given second doses at about 4 weeks or at about 12 weeks were pooled, since spike-specific TCR depth and breadth were not found to differ between the two schedules. The vaccinee samples were drawn from two UK trials, COV001 and COV002, one of which was a single-blind randomized controlled phase 2/3 trial testing AZD1222 (ChAdOx1 nCoV-19) in healthy adults. For TCRbeta chain sequencing, PBMC samples from trial participants were taken at day 0 and at day 28 after the second dose. The CDR3 regions of human TCRbeta chains were analyzed by immunosequencing. For the original study's pipeline: TCRs in the repertoires were matched against a reference library of SARS-CoV-2-specific TCRs that had been generated with the MIRA antigen-specificity platform. Breadth was defined as the fraction of unique TCRs that were SARS-CoV-2-associated, and depth was defined as the fraction of total T cells that were SARS-CoV-2-associated. Using the MIRA data, each spike-specific TCR was mapped to the spike region that the TCR reacts to and placed in a CD4 or CD8 class. Log10-transformed breadth and depth values were compared by one-way ANOVA with Sidak's multiple comparisons tests. Imported from immuneACCESS, the table was reduced by TCRdb to in-frame sequences with V and J called. These copies leave out some clones; in studies compared against another copy, an unresolved V gene accounts for under half, and the cause of the remainder is not known. Clonal size and the V and J genes are those of that table, whereas D and trimming came from the DNA. The sample table records 95,000 to 150,000 clones; 85% to 95% of these occur just once. The ten largest clones capture approximately 5% of the sample.

Recombination linked TRBV30 to TRBJ1-4; the D gene is perhaps TRBD1, from 5 matching bases. The sample consisted of peripheral blood, taken 28 days after the second AZD1222 dose. The clonotype originates from an adult who received the AZD1222 COVID-19 vaccine. The CDR3 has the sequence CAWSLGTYEKLFF. The nucleotide sequence is given as TGTGCCTGGAGTCTAGGGACCTATGAAAAACTGTTTTTT. The CDR3 plus the reference TRBV30 and TRBJ1-4 genes for the other parts give the full variable domain: SQTIHQWPATLVQPVGSPLSLECTVEGTSNPNLYWYRQAAGRGLQLLFYSVGIGQISSEVPQNLSASRPQDRQFILSSKKLLLSDSGFYLCAWSLGTYEKLFFGSGTQLSVL.